Described below is a single TCR beta chain sequence and its context. Its antigen specificity is not known. Base qualities are not at hand, and no much larger clone is one base apart. These data are taken from a study of cytomegalovirus exposure and HLA in healthy donors (dated by TCRdb to the late 2010s). In terms of the full investigation: In an earlier analysis of under 750 of the donors, less than 350 Gb of sequence data and some 100 million unique TCR beta sequences from roughly 180 million T cells were reported. Of the approximately 400 genotyped donors, about 84% fell in the genetic ancestry cluster associated with self-reported Caucasian donors. Among a few hundred genotyped donors of the cohort, an average of approximately 240,000 unique TCR beta nucleotide sequences were sequenced per donor, roughly 20% of them non-productive. Donor age, sex, ethnicity and CMV serostatus were compiled alongside the repertoire data. The number of donors typed differed by locus, with roughly 620-630 for A, B, C, DRB1 and DQB1, roughly 520 for DQA1, 606 for DPA1, and approximately 470 for DPB1. A later genetic analysis took genome-wide SNP genotypes for about 65% of the 666 donors and used that subset as a discovery cohort. Using immunosequencing, the study profiled T cell repertoires from approximately 700 subjects and related those repertoires to cytomegalovirus serostatus. The study aimed to test whether cataloging public T cell receptors could reveal signatures of past pathogen exposure. In a later analysis, previously published TCR beta repertoires from 550 to 750 donors were re-analyzed and high-resolution HLA genotyping was added so that TCR occurrence patterns could be studied. Five DR-DQ haplotypes were treated as single units for association and clustering because of strong linkage in the cohort. The later analysis used no new phenotypic data to find candidate immune exposures, relying instead on TCR beta sequences and their occurrence across donors. An earlier analysis of several hundred of the donors applied high-throughput TCR beta sequencing to assess whether each TCR beta V gene segment acted as functional or pseudogenic. To predict cytomegalovirus infection status, the study combined high-throughput TCR immunosequencing, statistical association of individual TCRs with disease status, and machine learning. Every repertoire in the discovery cohort had been generated on one and the same sequencing platform. HLA typing covered class I and class II loci at four-digit resolution. A separate validation cohort of over a hundred different subjects was used in addition to the 666-subject first cohort. An early release that covered 640 HLA-typed donors contained around 300 gigabases of sequencing data and 65 million to 100 million unique TCR sequences.

The receptor library was made with the immunoSEQ multiplex PCR assay. For the multiplex PCR, a mixture combining 60 forward primers for TCR Vbeta segments and 13 reverse primers for TCR Jbeta segments was used. Amplification of the CDR3 region of rearranged TCR beta genes was performed with a multiplex PCR assay on genomic DNA. Amplified TCR beta libraries were sequenced as 87-base-pair reads on the Illumina HiSeq System. As for the original processing: Across the 500 to 700 repertoires, a later analysis counted approximately 83 million unique TCR beta chains, roughly 11 million of which were shared by at least two donors. Raw reads were error-corrected and collapsed into unique sequences by a nearest-neighbor algorithm in which closely related sequences were merged to remove PCR and sequencing errors. CDR3 sequences were aligned to IMGT reference sequences to assign V, D and J gene segments. For a sequence to be retained, at least a six-nucleotide match to both a V gene segment and a J gene segment was required. Rearrangements were called productive when the CDR3 lacked stop codons and stayed in frame with V and J; all others were non-productive. Following IMGT convention, CDR3 was defined as the stretch from the second conserved V-encoded cysteine up to the conserved J-encoded phenylalanine. The earlier analysis of 500 to 600 of the donors excluded sequences that lacked an unambiguous match to a single V gene segment. An earlier analysis of around 600 of the donors classified V segments as functional when productive rearrangements were above 56.7% and as segregating when the standard deviation between donors was above 5%. A statistical classification framework was built for diagnosing cytomegalovirus status from the catalog of TCR beta chain sequences. V and J gene assignment, in a later analysis, came from comparing TCR nucleotide sequences with IMGT/GENE-DB human TR gene sequences. The TCRdist pipeline was used in a later analysis to assign CDR3 sequences and most-parsimonious VDJ recombination scenarios. In a later analysis, every TCR beta chain was defined by the combination of its CDR3 amino acid sequence and its V-gene family, and reads without a unique V-gene family were dropped. In a later analysis, 450 to 600 highly shared, low-generation-probability nucleotide sequences were removed to address suspected cross-contamination and a sequencing artifact. In a later analysis, a clonal expansion index for each public chain was calculated from normalized within-repertoire ranks of inferred template counts. A later analysis computed generation probabilities with a VDJ recombination model fitted to out-of-frame rearrangements, and checked the results against IGoR. In a later analysis, TCR-TCR, TCR-HLA and TCR-CMV co-occurrence was scored with hypergeometric tests, and a repertoire-size bias correction was applied to TCR pairs. A later analysis estimated false discovery rates by permuting HLA or CMV assignments 20 times. A later analysis grouped co-occurring TCRs with DBSCAN, adding TCRdist sequence similarity when clustering within HLA-allele-positive subsets. Repertoires with fewer than 30,000 or more than 120,000 public chains, plus five repertoires with anomalous nucleotide sharing, were excluded from co-occurrence clustering. Drawn from immuneACCESS, this table holds only the in-frame rearrangements with V and J called that TCRdb kept. Clones are partly lost; checked studies trace under half to an unresolved V gene and leave the rest unexplained. D and trimming come from the DNA, and the V and J calls and clone size come from that table. The sample has around 130,000 clones on record, 80% of them singletons. About 4% of the sample lies in the top ten.

CDR1 SNHLY and CDR2 FYNNEI are derived from the germline V gene. Measured from the cysteine to the phenylalanine, the CDR3 is 13 residues long. Of the read, only the CDR3 DNA is kept; its 39 bases are in frame from base 1. V gives up 8 bases and J gives up 4 bases, and the segment between their germline ends measures 14 bases. Points the paper makes about the study in general: Most CMV-associated TCR beta chains appeared to be HLA-restricted in a later analysis, and the HLA associations seemed to be driven largely by CMV exposure. In a later genetic analysis, a missense DCLRE1C variant was associated with V-gene and J-gene trimming of TCR beta chains, and the association was replicated in an independent cohort. Presence/absence analyses assumed roughly uniform sequencing depth across donors, an assumption that may not hold. When HLA alleles, especially DR and DQ, strongly co-occurred, attributing TCR associations to individual alleles was difficult. The sequencing pipeline was judged likely to have produced a cluster of highly shared sequence variants as a technical artifact. According to a later analysis, TCR association rates differed among HLA loci, with DRB1 alleles showing the most associated TCRs and HLA-C alleles showing the fewest. Correlated functional status among segregating V segments might reflect linkage disequilibrium, but an unknown experimental factor could not be ruled out. Most TCR sequences were seen in very few donors, while some public TCRs were found in many individuals. In an earlier analysis of several hundred of the donors, most TCR beta V segments were observed in productive rearrangements about 90% or about 30% of the time, broadly matching IMGT annotations. The only immune exposure information available for the cohort was CMV serostatus. Three of the identified cytomegalovirus-associated TCR beta chains were confirmed in vitro to be specific for cytomegalovirus antigens. According to the authors, the approach could potentially be generalized to other disease states and immunological phenotypes. A later analysis reported that several top co-occurrence clusters appeared linked to parvovirus B19, influenza, CMV and Epstein-Barr virus. Because HLA typing was unavailable for some donors at each locus, only the typed subset was used in association tests. In both the original and validation cohorts, the classifier was reported to diagnose cytomegalovirus status with high specificity and sensitivity. A later genetic analysis reported fewer N-insertions in productive TCRs among donors in an Asian-associated ancestry cluster than the roughly 700-donor mean. In a later analysis, some 17,000 TCR beta sequences were associated with specific HLA alleles at a false discovery rate of 0.05. The cohort was sequenced for TCR beta chains only, and without alpha or paired-chain data the features that could be detected were limited. In a later analysis, HLA-associated TCR beta chains were found to be more clonally expanded and to have lower generation probabilities than equally common non-associated chains. A total of 150 or so TCR beta chains were listed by the study as associated with cytomegalovirus. Some IMGT-functional V segments, including TRBV6-2 and TRBV6-3, could not be told apart with the 87-base-pair reads, so those segments were excluded. A further reported finding was that TCR beta sequences accurately predicted the HLA-A and HLA-B alleles for most subjects in the first cohort. The earlier analysis of a few hundred of the donors excluded about 16 rarely observed V segments, including chromosome 9 orphons, because counts were too low.

In total, fewer than 750 healthy bone marrow donors made up the cohort. All cohort members were sampled while nominally healthy, although unrecorded immune exposures were likely present. The donor was CMV seronegative and belonged to the group of roughly 330 seronegative cohort members. Each donor provided a peripheral blood sample, and peripheral blood mononuclear cells were used for TCR beta sequencing. Genomic DNA extraction from the blood cell samples was performed with the Qiagen DNeasy Blood Extraction Kit. The V and J segments used are TRBV2 and TRBJ1-2; the D segment cannot be called with confidence. The sequencing input was PBMCs. This clonotype was obtained from a middle-aged woman in good health and CMV-seronegative. The DNA sequence reads TGTGCCAGCCACGGGTTTGGCGGCTATGGCTACACCTTC. This yields the protein CASHGFGGYGYTF.